These T cell receptor beta chains were read from a single sample in a study of blood T cell repertoires in COVID-19. Some clones are missing from TCRdb's copy, which holds only in-frame ones; the method was immunoSEQ multiplex PCR. The profile shows approximately 30,000 clones, more than 75% of them singletons. Sequencing was done on a sample of peripheral blood. Source of these receptors: a woman aged 55-69 years with acute or convalescent COVID-19. The CDR3 runs from the conserved cysteine through the conserved F or W. A D gene is named only where the DNA matches it firmly. Some rows have no size entry. The others give once, few or many, or a class for an expanded clone.

J: TRBJ2-7; D: .; V: TRBV18; size: .; DNA: TGTGCCAGCTCACCAGGCGCGGGGTTATCCTACGAGCAGTACTTC; CDR3: CASSPGAGLSYEQYF
J: TRBJ2-2; D: .; V: TRBV5-6; size: few; DNA: TGTGCCAGCAGCTTTAGCGGGACAGTGAACACCGGGGAGCTGTTTTTT; CDR3: CASSFSGTVNTGELFF
J: TRBJ2-7; D: .; V: TRBV3-1/TRBV3-2; size: .; DNA: TGTGCCAGCAGCCAAGACACAGGGAACTACGAGCAGTACTTC; CDR3: CASSQDTGNYEQYF
J: TRBJ1-1; D: .; V: TRBV7-9; size: .; DNA: TGTGCCAGCAGCTTACAGGGAGGGTACACTGAAGCTTTCTTT; CDR3: CASSLQGGYTEAFF
J: TRBJ2-5; D: TRBD1; V: TRBV4-1; size: .; DNA: TGCGCCAGCAGCCAAGAAGGCCAGGGGGAACCGGTAGAGACCCAGTACTTC; CDR3: CASSQEGQGEPVETQYF
J: TRBJ1-6; D: TRBD1; V: TRBV6-4; size: .; DNA: TGTGCCAGCAGGAGGCAGGGGGATTCACCCCTCCACTTT; CDR3: CASRRQGDSPLHF
J: TRBJ2-7; D: .; V: TRBV19; size: .; DNA: TGTGCCAGTAGTGACAGGTATGACGAGCAGTACTTC; CDR3: CASSDRYDEQYF
J: TRBJ1-6; D: TRBD1; V: TRBV18; size: .; DNA: TGTGCCAGCTCACCACGGCAGGGGGCTATGAATTCACCCCTCCACTTT; CDR3: CASSPRQGAMNSPLHF
J: TRBJ1-1; D: TRBD1; V: TRBV10-2; size: .; DNA: TGCGCCAGCAGACAGGGACAGGGGTACACTGAAGCTTTCTTT; CDR3: CASRQGQGYTEAFF
J: TRBJ2-5; D: .; V: TRBV24-1; size: few; DNA: TGTGCCACCAGTGACCCAGGGGTCGAGACCCAGTACTTC; CDR3: CATSDPGVETQYF
J: TRBJ1-2; D: TRBD1; V: TRBV6-5; size: .; DNA: TGTGCCAGCAGCGAGGGGGCTCGTAACTATGGCTACACCTTC; CDR3: CASSEGARNYGYTF
J: TRBJ2-7; D: .; V: TRBV10-3; size: once; DNA: TGTGCCATCAGTGCAACCCCACCCGGGACTCCGACCCCCTACGAGCAGTACTTC; CDR3: CAISATPPGTPTPYEQYF
J: TRBJ1-2; D: .; V: TRBV20-1; size: .; DNA: TGCAGTGCTAGTGGGACTGACAACATTAACTATGGCTACACCTTC; CDR3: CSASGTDNINYGYTF
J: TRBJ2-7; D: .; V: TRBV6-5; size: .; DNA: TGTGCCAGCAGAGGGACATACAACTCGTACGAGCAGTACTTC; CDR3: CASRGTYNSYEQYF
J: TRBJ1-1; D: TRBD1; V: TRBV4-1; size: .; DNA: TGCGCCAGCAGCCCTGGACAGGGGAACACTGAAGCTTTCTTT; CDR3: CASSPGQGNTEAFF
J: TRBJ2-7; D: .; V: TRBV18; size: .; DNA: TGTGCCAGCTCACCACCGACGGGACAAGCCTACGAGCAGTACTTC; CDR3: CASSPPTGQAYEQYF
J: TRBJ2-1; D: .; V: TRBV5-6; size: .; DNA: TGTGCCAGCAGCTTGGAGGTCCAGGGTGAGCAGTTCTTC; CDR3: CASSLEVQGEQFF
J: TRBJ2-7; D: TRBD1; V: TRBV9; size: .; DNA: TGTGCCAGCAGCGTACTGGGACAGGGGGTCGGCGAGCAGTACTTC; CDR3: CASSVLGQGVGEQYF
J: TRBJ2-2; D: .; V: TRBV6-2/TRBV6-3; size: few; DNA: TGTGCCAGCAGTTATGTCACAGACACCGGGGAGCTGTTTTTT; CDR3: CASSYVTDTGELFF
J: TRBJ1-2; D: .; V: TRBV11-2; size: few; DNA: TGTGCCAGCAGCCCCGAGCGGGGGGCGTCTAACTATGGCTACACCTTC; CDR3: CASSPERGASNYGYTF
J: TRBJ2-1; D: TRBD2; V: TRBV7-9; size: .; DNA: TGTGCCAGCAGCCTGGGACTAGCAGGACTTTTGTACAATGAGCAGTTCTTC; CDR3: CASSLGLAGLLYNEQFF
J: TRBJ2-1; D: .; V: TRBV5-5; size: .; DNA: TGTGCCAGCAGCTTGGAATTTTCCAGGGAATTCTTC; CDR3: CASSLEFSREFF
J: TRBJ2-5; D: TRBD1; V: TRBV19; size: medium-sized; DNA: TGTGCCAGTAGTAGAACCAGGGGGGAGACCCAGTACTTC; CDR3: CASSRTRGETQYF
J: TRBJ2-1; D: TRBD2; V: TRBV5-1; size: .; DNA: TGCGCCAGCAGCTTGACTAGCGGGGGAGCTGGGAATGAGCAGTTCTTC; CDR3: CASSLTSGGAGNEQFF
J: TRBJ1-2; D: .; V: TRBV3-1/TRBV3-2; size: .; DNA: TGTGCCAGCAGCCAACCGGACTACTATGGCTACACCTTC; CDR3: CASSQPDYYGYTF
J: TRBJ1-6; D: .; V: TRBV19; size: .; DNA: TGTGCCAGTAGTATAGGTGCCGACCGGAGTTCACCCCTCCACTTT; CDR3: CASSIGADRSSPLHF
J: TRBJ1-5; D: .; V: TRBV7-6; size: few; DNA: TGTGCCAGCAGCCCCGGGGCAGGGGCGATTAGCAATCAGCCCCAGCATTTT; CDR3: CASSPGAGAISNQPQHF